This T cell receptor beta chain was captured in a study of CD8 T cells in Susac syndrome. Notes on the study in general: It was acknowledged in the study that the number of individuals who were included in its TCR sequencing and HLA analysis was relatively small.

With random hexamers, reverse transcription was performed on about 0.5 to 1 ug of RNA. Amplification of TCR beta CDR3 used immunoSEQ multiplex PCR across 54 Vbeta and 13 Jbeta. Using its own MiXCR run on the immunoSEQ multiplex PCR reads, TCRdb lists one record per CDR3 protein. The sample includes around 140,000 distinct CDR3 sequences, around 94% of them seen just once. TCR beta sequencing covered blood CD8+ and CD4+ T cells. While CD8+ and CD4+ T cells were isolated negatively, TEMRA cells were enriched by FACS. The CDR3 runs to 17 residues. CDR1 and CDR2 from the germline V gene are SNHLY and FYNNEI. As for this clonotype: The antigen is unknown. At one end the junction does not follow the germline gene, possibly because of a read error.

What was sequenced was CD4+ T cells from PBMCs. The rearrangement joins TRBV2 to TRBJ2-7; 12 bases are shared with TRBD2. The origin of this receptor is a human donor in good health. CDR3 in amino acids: CASIELTSGSSWNEQYF. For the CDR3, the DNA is TGTGCCAGCATTGAACTGACTAGCGGGAGTTCTTGGAACGAGCAGTACTTC.